The clone carrying this TCR beta chain was detected a few times. What it binds is unknown. PCR involved 60 Vbeta and 13 Jbeta primers. Repertoires were generated with immunoSEQ multiplex PCR, while TCRdb's copy carries only in-frame clones and drops some. There are about 110,000 clones in the sample; approximately 70% occur only once, and approximately 11% lies in the top ten. This sample is drawn from a study of cytomegalovirus exposure and HLA in healthy donors. Study findings and constraints: Cytomegalovirus association was assigned to 170 or so TCR beta chains. A missense variant in DCLRE1C was later tied to TCR beta V- and J-gene trimming.

The TCR originated in a man aged 35 to 55 in good health and CMV-seropositive. Material: PBMCs.

The CDR3 nucleotides are TGTGCCAGCTCACCACAAATGAACCTAGCGGGAGTTGGCACAGATACGCAGTATTTT. Translating gives CASSPQMNLAGVGTDTQYF. The rearrangement uses TRBV18 and TRBJ2-3; 10 positions agree with TRBD2. In germline, CDR1 is KGHSH, CDR2 LQKENI. This CDR3 has 19 amino acids. The trim removed 1 base at V and 1 base at J, leaving 11 bases unmatched.